This entry is about one T cell receptor beta chain. Its target is unknown. Method: immunoSEQ multiplex PCR; TCRdb's copy keeps in-frame clones and lacks some. The sample comprises roughly 2,000,000 clones, 85% to 95% of which are singletons, and 1.2% rests with the top ten. The naive CD8 subset, CD45RO-negative cells positively selected for CCR7, excluded terminally differentiated effector memory CD45RA+ cells. This specimen comes from a study of shared clonotypes between healthy human individuals. General observations from the study: Generally, naive subsets (rather than memory subsets) showed larger estimated richness. Lower generation probabilities were found for non-shared clonotypes than for those shared by all four donors.

This TCR came from a man aged 18 to 30 in good health. The sequenced material came from naive CD8+ T cells sorted from blood.

CDR3 protein: CASSTGLGWDYGYTF. Written as DNA, the CDR3 is TGTGCCAGCAGCACCGGTCTCGGGTGGGACTATGGCTACACCTTC. The chain links TRBV7-9 to TRBJ1-2; no clear D gene. V was shortened by 5 bases and J by 3 bases, with 16 bases between the two germline ends. This CDR3 is 15 amino acids long. Germline lookup yields CDR1 SEHNR and CDR2 FQNEAQ (reference sequence).